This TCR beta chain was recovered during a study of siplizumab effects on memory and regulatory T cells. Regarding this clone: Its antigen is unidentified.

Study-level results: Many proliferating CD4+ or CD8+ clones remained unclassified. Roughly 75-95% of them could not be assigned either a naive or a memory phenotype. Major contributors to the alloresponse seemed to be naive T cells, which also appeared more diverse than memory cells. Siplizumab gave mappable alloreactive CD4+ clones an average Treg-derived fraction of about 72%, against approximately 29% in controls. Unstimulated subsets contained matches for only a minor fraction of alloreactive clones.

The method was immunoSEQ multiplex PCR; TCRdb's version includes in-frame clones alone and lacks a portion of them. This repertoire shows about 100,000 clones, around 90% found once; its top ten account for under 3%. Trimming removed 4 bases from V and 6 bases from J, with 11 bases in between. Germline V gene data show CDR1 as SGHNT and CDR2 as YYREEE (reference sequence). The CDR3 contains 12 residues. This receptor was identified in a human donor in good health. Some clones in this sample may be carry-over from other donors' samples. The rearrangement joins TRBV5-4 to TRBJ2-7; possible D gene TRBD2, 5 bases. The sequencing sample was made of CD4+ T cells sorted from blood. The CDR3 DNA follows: TGTGCCAGCAGCCCTCGACGGGGCGAGCAGTACTTC. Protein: CASSPRRGEQYF.